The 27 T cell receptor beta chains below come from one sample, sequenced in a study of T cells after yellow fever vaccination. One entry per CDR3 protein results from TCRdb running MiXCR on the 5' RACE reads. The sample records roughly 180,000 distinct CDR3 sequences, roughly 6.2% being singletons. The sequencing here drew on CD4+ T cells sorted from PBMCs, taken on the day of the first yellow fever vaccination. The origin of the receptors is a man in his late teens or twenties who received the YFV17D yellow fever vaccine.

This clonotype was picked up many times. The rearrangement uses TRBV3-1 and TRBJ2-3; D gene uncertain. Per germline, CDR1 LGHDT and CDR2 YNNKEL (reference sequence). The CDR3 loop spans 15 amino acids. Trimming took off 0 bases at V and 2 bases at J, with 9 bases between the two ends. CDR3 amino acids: CASSQEWKDTDTQYF. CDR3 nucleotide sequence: TGTGCCAGCAGCCAAGAGTGGAAGGACACAGATACGCAGTATTTT.

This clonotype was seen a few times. In DNA, the CDR3 is TGCAGTGCTAGAGCCACCGCGGCAGATACGCAGTATTTT. Translation gives CSARATAADTQYF. V gene TRBV20-1 combines with J gene TRBJ2-3; D is uncertain. Germline V gene data show CDR1 as DFQATT and CDR2 as SNEGSKA (reference sequence). The CDR3 totals 13 residues. The V end lost 1 base, the J end lost 4 bases, and 9 bases lay between the germline ends.

This chain's CDR3 is CASSVEVAGELFF. The DNA for the CDR3 is TGTGCCAGCAGCGTAGAGGTGGCCGGGGAGCTGTTTTTT. The chain has TRBV9 and TRBJ2-2, with D hard to call. From germline, CDR1 is SGDLS and CDR2 YYNGEE. V lost 0 bases and J 6 bases, leaving 6 bases between the germline ends. The CDR3 is 13 amino acids.

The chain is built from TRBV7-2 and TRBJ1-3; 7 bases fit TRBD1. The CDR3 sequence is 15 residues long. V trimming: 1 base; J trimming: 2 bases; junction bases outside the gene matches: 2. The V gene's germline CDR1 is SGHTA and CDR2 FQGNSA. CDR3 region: CASSLVTGAGNTIYF. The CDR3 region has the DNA TGTGCCAGCAGCTTAGTCACAGGGGCTGGAAACACCATATATTTT. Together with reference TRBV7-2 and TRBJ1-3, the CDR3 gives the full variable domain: GAGVSQSPSNKVTEKGKDVELRCDPISGHTALYWYRQSLGQGLEFLIYFQGNSAPDKSGLPSDRFSAERTGGSVSTLTIQRTQQEDSAVYLCASSLVTGAGNTIYFGEGSWLTVV.

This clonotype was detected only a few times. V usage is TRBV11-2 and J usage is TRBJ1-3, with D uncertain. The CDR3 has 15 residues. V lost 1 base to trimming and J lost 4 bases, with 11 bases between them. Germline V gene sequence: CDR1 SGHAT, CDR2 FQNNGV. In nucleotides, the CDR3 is TGTGCCAGCAGCTTAGGTTCGAGAAGAGGAAACACCATATATTTT. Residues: CASSLGSRRGNTIYF.

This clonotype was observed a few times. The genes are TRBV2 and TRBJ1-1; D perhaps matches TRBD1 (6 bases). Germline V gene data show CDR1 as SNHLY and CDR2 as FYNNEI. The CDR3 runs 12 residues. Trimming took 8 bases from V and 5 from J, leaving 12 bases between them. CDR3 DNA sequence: TGTGCCAGCGGTTACAGGGTTACTGAAGCTTTCTTT. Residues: CASGYRVTEAFF.

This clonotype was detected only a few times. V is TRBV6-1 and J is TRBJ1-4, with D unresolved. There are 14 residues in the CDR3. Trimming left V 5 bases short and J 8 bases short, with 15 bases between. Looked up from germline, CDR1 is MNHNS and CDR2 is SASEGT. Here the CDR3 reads CASSRSWRREKLFF. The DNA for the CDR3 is TGTGCCAGCAGTCGGAGCTGGCGGAGGGAAAAACTGTTTTTT.

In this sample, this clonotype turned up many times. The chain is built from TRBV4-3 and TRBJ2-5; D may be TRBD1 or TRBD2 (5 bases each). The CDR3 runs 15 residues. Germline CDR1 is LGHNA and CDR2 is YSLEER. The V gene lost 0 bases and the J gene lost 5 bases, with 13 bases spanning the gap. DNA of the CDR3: TGCGCCAGCAGCCAAGAGGGGGAAAGGGCGGAGACCCAGTACTTC. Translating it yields CASSQEGERAETQYF.

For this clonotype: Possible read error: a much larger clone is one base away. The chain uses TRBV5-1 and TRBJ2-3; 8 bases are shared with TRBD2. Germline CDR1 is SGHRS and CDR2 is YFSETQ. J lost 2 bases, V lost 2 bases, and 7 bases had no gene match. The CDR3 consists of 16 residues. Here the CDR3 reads CASSFVAGSITDTQYF. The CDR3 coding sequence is TGCGCCAGCAGCTTTGTAGCGGGGTCAATCACAGATACGCAGTATTTT. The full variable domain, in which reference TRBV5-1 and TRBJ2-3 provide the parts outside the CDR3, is KAGVTQTPRYLIKTRGQQVTLSCSPISGHRSVSWYQQTPGQGLQFLFEYFSETQRNKGNFPGRFSGRQFSNSRSEMNVSTLELGDSALYLCASSFVAGSITDTQYFGPGTRLTVL.

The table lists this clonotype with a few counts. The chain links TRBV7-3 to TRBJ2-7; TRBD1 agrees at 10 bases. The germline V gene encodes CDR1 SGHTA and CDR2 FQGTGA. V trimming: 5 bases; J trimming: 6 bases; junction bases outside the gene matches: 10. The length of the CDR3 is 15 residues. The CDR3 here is CASSKTGTGETEQYF. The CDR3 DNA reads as TGTGCCAGCAGCAAAACCGGGACAGGGGAAACCGAGCAGTACTTC. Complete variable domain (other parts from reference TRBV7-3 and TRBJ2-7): GAGVSQTPSNKVTEKGKYVELRCDPISGHTALYWYRQSLGQGPEFLIYFQGTGAADDSGLPNDRFFAVRPEGSVSTLKIQRTERGDSAVYLCASSKTGTGETEQYFGPGTRLTVT.

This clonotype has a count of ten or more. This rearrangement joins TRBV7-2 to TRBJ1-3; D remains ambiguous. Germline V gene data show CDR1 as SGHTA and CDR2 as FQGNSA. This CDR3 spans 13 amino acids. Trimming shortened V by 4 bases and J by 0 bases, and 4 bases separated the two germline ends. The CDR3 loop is CASSWSSGNTIYF. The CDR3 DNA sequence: TGTGCCAGCAGCTGGAGCTCTGGAAACACCATATATTTT. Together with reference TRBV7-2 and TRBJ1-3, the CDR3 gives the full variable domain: GAGVSQSPSNKVTEKGKDVELRCDPISGHTALYWYRQSLGQGLEFLIYFQGNSAPDKSGLPSDRFSAERTGGSVSTLTIQRTQQEDSAVYLCASSWSSGNTIYFGEGSWLTVV.

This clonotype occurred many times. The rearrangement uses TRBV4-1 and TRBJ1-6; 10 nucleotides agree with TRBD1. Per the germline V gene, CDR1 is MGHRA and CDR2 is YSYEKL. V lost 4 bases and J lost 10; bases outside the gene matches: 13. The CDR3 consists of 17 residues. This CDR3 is CASSPAPGQGYPSPLHF. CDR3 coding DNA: TGCGCCAGCAGCCCAGCCCCGGGACAGGGGTATCCGTCACCCCTCCACTTT.

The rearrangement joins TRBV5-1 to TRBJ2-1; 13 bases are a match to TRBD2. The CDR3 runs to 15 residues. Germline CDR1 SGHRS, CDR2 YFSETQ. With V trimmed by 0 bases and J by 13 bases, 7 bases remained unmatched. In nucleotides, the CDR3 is TGCGCCAGCAGCTTGGCCCCAGGGACTAGCGGGATACAGTTCTTC. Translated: CASSLAPGTSGIQFF.

CDR3 bases: TGTGCCAGCAGCTTGGCTGGGACAGGGGGGGACAAGCAGTACTTC. Translation: CASSLAGTGGDKQYF. This chain uses TRBV5-4 with TRBJ2-7; 11 bases are a match to TRBD1. J gave up 8 bases and V 0 bases, and 7 bases lay outside the gene matches. Germline CDR1 and CDR2: SGHNT and YYREEE (reference sequence). This CDR3 has 15 amino acids. Full variable domain (rest looked up from reference TRBV5-4 and TRBJ2-7): ETGVTQSPTHLIKTRGQQVTLRCSSQSGHNTVSWYQQALGQGPQFIFQYYREEENGRGNFPPRFSGLQFPNYSSELNVNALELDDSALYLCASSLAGTGGDKQYFGPGTRLTVT.

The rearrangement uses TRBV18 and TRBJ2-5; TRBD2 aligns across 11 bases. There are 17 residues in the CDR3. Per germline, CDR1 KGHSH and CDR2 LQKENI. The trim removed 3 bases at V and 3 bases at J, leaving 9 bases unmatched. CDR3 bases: TGTGCCAGCTCACCGGGGGCCCGACTAGCGGGGAAAGAGACCCAGTACTTC. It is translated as CASSPGARLAGKETQYF.

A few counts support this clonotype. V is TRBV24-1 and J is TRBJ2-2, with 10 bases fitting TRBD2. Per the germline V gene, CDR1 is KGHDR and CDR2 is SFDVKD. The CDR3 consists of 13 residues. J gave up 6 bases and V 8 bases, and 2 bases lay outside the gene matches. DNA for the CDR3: TGTGCCACCAAGCGGGGGGGCTCCGGGGAGCTGTTTTTT. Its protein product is CATKRGGSGELFF.

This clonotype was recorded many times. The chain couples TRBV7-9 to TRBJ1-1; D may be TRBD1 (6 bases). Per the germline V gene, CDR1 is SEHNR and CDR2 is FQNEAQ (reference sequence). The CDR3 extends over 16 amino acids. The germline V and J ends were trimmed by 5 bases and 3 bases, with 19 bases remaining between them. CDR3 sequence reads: CASSPTPTGWDTEAFF. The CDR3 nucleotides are TGTGCCAGCAGCCCCACCCCCACAGGGTGGGACACTGAAGCTTTCTTT.

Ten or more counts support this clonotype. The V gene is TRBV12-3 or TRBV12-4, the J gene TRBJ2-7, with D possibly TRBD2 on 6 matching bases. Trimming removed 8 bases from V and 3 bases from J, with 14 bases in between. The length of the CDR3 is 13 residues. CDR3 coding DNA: TGTGCCAGCGGGACTCGTCGGGACTACGAGCAGTACTTC. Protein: CASGTRRDYEQYF.

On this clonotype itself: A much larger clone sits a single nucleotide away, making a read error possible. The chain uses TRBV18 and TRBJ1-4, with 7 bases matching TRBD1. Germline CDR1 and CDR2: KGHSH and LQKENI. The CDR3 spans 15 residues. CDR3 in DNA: TGTTCCAGCTCACCACTCGAGGGGGCGCTTGAAAAACTGTTTTTT. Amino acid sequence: CSSSPLEGALEKLFF.

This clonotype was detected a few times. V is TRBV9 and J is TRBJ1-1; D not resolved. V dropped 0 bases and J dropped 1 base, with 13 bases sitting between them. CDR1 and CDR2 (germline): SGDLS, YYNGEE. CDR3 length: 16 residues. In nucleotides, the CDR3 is TGTGCCAGCAGCGTAGGTGTTGAGCCTTGGAACACTGAAGCTTTCTTT. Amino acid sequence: CASSVGVEPWNTEAFF.

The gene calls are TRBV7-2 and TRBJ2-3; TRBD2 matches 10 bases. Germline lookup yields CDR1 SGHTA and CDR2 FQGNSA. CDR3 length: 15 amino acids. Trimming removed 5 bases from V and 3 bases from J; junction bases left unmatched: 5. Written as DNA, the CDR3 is TGTGCCAGCAGCACTAGCGGGATGGGAACAGATACGCAGTATTTT. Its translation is CASSTSGMGTDTQYF. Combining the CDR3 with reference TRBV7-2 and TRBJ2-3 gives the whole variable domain GAGVSQSPSNKVTEKGKDVELRCDPISGHTALYWYRQSLGQGLEFLIYFQGNSAPDKSGLPSDRFSAERTGGSVSTLTIQRTQQEDSAVYLCASSTSGMGTDTQYFGPGTRLTVL.

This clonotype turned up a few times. CDR3 nucleotide sequence: TGTGCCAGCAGCTTCCGACAGGGGTCCTATAATTCACCCCTCCACTTT. Translation gives CASSFRQGSYNSPLHF. The chain couples TRBV11-1 to TRBJ1-6; the match to TRBD1 covers 8 bases. Germline CDR1 reads SGHAT; CDR2 reads FQDESV (reference sequence). Unmatched junction bases numbered 2, after V lost 3 bases and J lost 1 base. The CDR3 runs 16 residues.

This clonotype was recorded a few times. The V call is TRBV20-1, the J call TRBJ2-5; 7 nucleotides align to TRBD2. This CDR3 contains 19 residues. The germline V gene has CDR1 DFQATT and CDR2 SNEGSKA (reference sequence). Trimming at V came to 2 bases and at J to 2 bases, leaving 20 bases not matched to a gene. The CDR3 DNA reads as TGCAGTGCTAGATCCCTTCCACTGACTAGCCGAATCTCTCAAGAGACCCAGTACTTC. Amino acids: CSARSLPLTSRISQETQYF.

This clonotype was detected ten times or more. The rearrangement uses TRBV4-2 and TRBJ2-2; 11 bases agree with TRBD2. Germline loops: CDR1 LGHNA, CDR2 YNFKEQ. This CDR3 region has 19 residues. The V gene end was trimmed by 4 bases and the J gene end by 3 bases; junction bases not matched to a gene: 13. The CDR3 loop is CASSRPSSGGRRDTGELFF. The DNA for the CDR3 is TGTGCCAGCAGCCGCCCCTCTAGCGGGGGGCGACGGGACACCGGGGAGCTGTTTTTT.

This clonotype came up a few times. The CDR3 nucleotides are TGTGCCAGCCAGCGGGTACAGGGGATCAATGAGCAGTTCTTC. This codes for CASQRVQGINEQFF. J is TRBJ2-1 and V is TRBV11-3; a weak D match, TRBD1 (7 bases). This CDR3 has 14 residues. V was trimmed by 8 bases and J by 6 bases, leaving 17 bases between them. Germline-derived CDR1 and CDR2 are SGHNT and YENEEA. The complete variable domain, with remaining parts taken from reference TRBV11-3 and TRBJ2-1, reads EAGVVQSPRYKIIEKKQPVAFWCNPISGHNTLYWYLQNLGQGPELLIRYENEEAVDDSQLPKDRFSAERLKGVDSTLKIQPAELGDSAVYLCASQRVQGINEQFFGPGTRLTVL.

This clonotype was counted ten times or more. The DNA for the CDR3 is TGCGCCAGCAGCTCAGAAGCTATGGGACAGGGTAACAATGAGCAGTTCTTC. It translates to CASSSEAMGQGNNEQFF. The chain has TRBV5-1 and TRBJ2-1, with 9 bases lining up with TRBD1. The germline V gene encodes CDR1 SGHRS and CDR2 YFSETQ. V lost 3 bases and J lost 5; bases outside the gene matches: 12. This CDR3 spans 17 amino acids.

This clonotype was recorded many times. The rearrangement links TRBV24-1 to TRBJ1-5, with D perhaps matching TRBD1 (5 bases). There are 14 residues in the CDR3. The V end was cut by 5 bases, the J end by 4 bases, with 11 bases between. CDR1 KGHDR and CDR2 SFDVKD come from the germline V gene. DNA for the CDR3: TGTGCCACCAGTGGGGAGGGGAAGAATCAGCCCCAGCATTTT. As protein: CATSGEGKNQPQHF.